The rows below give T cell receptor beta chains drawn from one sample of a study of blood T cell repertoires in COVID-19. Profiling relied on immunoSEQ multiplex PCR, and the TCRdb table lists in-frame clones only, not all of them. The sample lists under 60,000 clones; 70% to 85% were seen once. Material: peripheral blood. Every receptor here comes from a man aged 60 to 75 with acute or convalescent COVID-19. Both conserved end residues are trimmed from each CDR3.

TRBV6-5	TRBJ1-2	ASSYGGGGGGQERS
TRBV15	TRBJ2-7	ATSRAEGAQYEQY
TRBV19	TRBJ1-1	ASSIASGTEAF
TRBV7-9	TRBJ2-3	ASSLDRGKLTDTQY
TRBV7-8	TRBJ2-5	ASSLVRWGRGVQETQY
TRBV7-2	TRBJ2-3	ASSLRQGADTQY
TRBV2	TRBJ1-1	ASKVGYEAF
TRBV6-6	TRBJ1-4	ASKLSGFNEKLF
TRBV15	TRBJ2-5	ATSRERGETQY
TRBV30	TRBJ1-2	AWSADRGGGYT
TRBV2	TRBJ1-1	ASRAGGRAF
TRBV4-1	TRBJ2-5	ASSQEFSGERTQY
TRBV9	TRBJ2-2	ASSPRTGANTGELF
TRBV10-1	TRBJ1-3	ASSESRGSLIDSGNTIY
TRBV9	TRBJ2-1	ASSVEGTSDAEQF
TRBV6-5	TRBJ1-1	ASSSGTGVNTEAF
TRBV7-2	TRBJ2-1	ASSLERGNEQF
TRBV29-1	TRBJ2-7	SVQTGLSYEQY
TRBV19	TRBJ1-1	ASSPENTEAF
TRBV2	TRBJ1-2	ASSDLGSVDYT
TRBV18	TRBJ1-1	ASSPREDTEAF
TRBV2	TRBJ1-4	ASTGVPGEKLF
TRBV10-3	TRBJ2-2	AISSGTSGTGELF
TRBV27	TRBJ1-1	ASSQTGVGNTEAF
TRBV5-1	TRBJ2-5	ASRTGGGFQETQY
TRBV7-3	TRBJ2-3	ASAGQGTDTQY
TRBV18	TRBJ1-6	ASSSTGVQSPLH
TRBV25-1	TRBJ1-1	ASKIRTGIGTEAF
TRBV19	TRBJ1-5	ASSRNREGWGNQPQH
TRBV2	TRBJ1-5	ASSERTGHNQPQH